A single sample is the source of the 10 T cell receptor beta chains below, sequenced in a study of blood T cell repertoires in COVID-19. The data were produced by immunoSEQ multiplex PCR, yet TCRdb's version contains in-frame clones alone and is incomplete. This table has 75,000 to 90,000 clones, approximately 80% appearing once. Input material: peripheral blood. These receptors were obtained from a man at least 80 years old with active or convalescent COVID-19.

The gene calls are TRBV14 and TRBJ2-3; D gene uncertain. The V gene lost 8 bases and the J gene lost 2 bases, with 5 bases spanning the gap. CDR3 length: 11 amino acids. Germline V gene sequence: CDR1 SGHDN, CDR2 FVKESK. CDR3 in DNA: TGTGCCAGCGGAGACACAGATACGCAGTATTTT. Protein: CASGDTDTQYF.

The chain uses TRBV6-5 and TRBJ2-2; D perhaps matches TRBD2 (7 bases). From germline, CDR1 is MNHEY and CDR2 SVGAGI. The CDR3 contains 15 residues. V was clipped by 8 bases and J by 6 bases, with 19 bases between them. In DNA, the CDR3 is TGTGCCAGCCGATGGGGGGGCGTAATCCCCGGGGAGCTGTTTTTT. Protein product: CASRWGGVIPGELFF.

In nucleotides, the CDR3 is TGTGCCAGCTCACCAGTGCCGACTAGCGGGGTGAGCTCCTACAATGAGCAGTTCTTC. It is translated as CASSPVPTSGVSSYNEQFF. This chain connects TRBV18 to TRBJ2-1, with 11 nucleotides matching TRBD2. V lost 2 bases and J lost 0; bases outside the gene matches: 9. The germline V gene encodes CDR1 KGHSH and CDR2 LQKENI. There are 19 residues in the CDR3.

This chain joins TRBV4-2 and TRBJ1-4, with 10 bases identical to TRBD1. Trimming at V came to 2 bases and at J to 6 bases, leaving 6 bases not matched to a gene. The CDR3 runs 16 residues. CDR1 is LGHNA and CDR2 is YNFKEQ in the germline V gene. In nucleotides, the CDR3 is TGTGCCAGCAGCCAAACACCGGACAGGGGGTATGAAAAACTGTTTTTT. It is translated as CASSQTPDRGYEKLFF.

V gene TRBV5-1 combines with J gene TRBJ1-4, with TRBD1 identical over 7 bases. Germline V CDR1 and CDR2: SGHRS, YFSETQ. Unmatched junction bases numbered 7, after V lost 3 bases and J lost 5 bases. There are 15 residues in the CDR3. The CDR3: CASSSTGDRNEKLFF. CDR3 DNA: TGCGCCAGCAGCTCAACAGGGGACAGAAATGAAAAACTGTTTTTT.

The genes are TRBV7-9 and TRBJ1-2, with unresolved D. The CDR3 runs to 13 residues. The germline gives CDR1 SEHNR, CDR2 FQNEAQ (reference sequence). V lost 2 bases to trimming and J lost 6 bases, with 10 bases between them. The CDR3 region has the DNA TGTGCCAGCAGCTTACCCCCCGGGAATGGCTACACCTTC. Protein sequence: CASSLPPGNGYTF.

The J gene is TRBJ2-1, the V gene TRBV7-9; 12 bases align to TRBD2. V trimming: 8 bases; J trimming: 9 bases; junction bases outside the gene matches: 20. Germline CDR1 and CDR2: SEHNR and FQNEAQ (reference sequence). This CDR3 has 18 residues. For the CDR3, the DNA is TGTGCCAGCCTTCTTCGTCCAGGACTAGCGGGGACAGTGGGTGAGCAGTTCTTC. As protein: CASLLRPGLAGTVGEQFF.

This chain joins TRBV12-3 or TRBV12-4 and TRBJ1-4, with 10 bases matching TRBD1. This CDR3 comprises 13 residues. Unmatched junction bases numbered 2, after V lost 8 bases and J lost 5 bases. The DNA for the CDR3 is TGTGCCAGCCTGGGACAGGGGAATGAAAAACTGTTTTTT. Translated, it gives CASLGQGNEKLFF.

The chain carries TRBV10-1 and TRBJ2-3; TRBD2 matches 10 bases. Germline V gene sequence: CDR1 WNHNN, CDR2 SYGVQD (reference sequence). The CDR3 spans 16 residues. V lost 4 bases and J lost 0; bases outside the gene matches: 4. CDR3: CASSVTTSGSTDTQYF. DNA of the CDR3: TGCGCCAGCAGTGTGACGACTAGCGGGAGCACAGATACGCAGTATTTT.

The J gene is TRBJ1-1, the V gene TRBV10-2; TRBD1 is a possible D gene (5 bases). V lost 9 bases and J 1 base, leaving 9 bases between the germline ends. Germline values: CDR1 WSHSY, CDR2 SAAADI. The CDR3 has 12 residues. CDR3 sequence (DNA): TGCGCCAGTAAACAGGCGAACACTGAAGCTTTCTTT. Its translation: CASKQANTEAFF.